A selection of T cell receptor beta chains follows, all from one sample in a study of response to subunit inactivated influenza vaccine. Via MiXCR, TCRdb re-called the RT-PCR reads, giving one row per CDR3 protein. The sample lists around 790,000 distinct CDR3 sequences; approximately 22% were seen once. This specimen was PBMCs from blood, taken roughly 5 days after vaccination. Receptors originate from a man between 45 and 60 years old who received an inactivated influenza vaccine. The CDR3 runs from the conserved cysteine through the conserved F or W. D genes are given only for firm matches. Rows give clone size only sometimes, using once, few, many, or a class for an expanded clone.

TRBJ1-5 few NA TRBV24-1 TGTGCCACCAGTGTAGCAGGGATTCAGCCCCAGCATTTT CATSVAGIQPQHF
TRBJ2-3 few NA TRBV12-3/TRBV12-4 TGTGCCAACGGTCAGACAGGAAGCACAGATACGCAGTATTTT CANGQTGSTDTQYF
TRBJ2-7 NA NA TRBV11-2 TGTGCCAGCAGCTCAACTGCCAGGAGCTCCTACGAGCAGTACTTC CASSSTARSSYEQYF
TRBJ2-3 NA TRBD2 TRBV24-1 TGTGCCACCAGTGATTTGCGGCTAGCGGGGGGGCCGTCCGAAGATACGCAGTATTTT CATSDLRLAGGPSEDTQYF
TRBJ2-1 NA NA TRBV6-2/TRBV6-3 TGTGCCAGCAGTGGGAGGGGGCGAGGCAATGAGCAGTTCTTC CASSGRGRGNEQFF
TRBJ2-1 NA TRBD2 TRBV7-2 TGTGCCAGCAGCTCTCGGCCTAGCGGGAACAATGAGCAGTTCTTC CASSSRPSGNNEQFF
TRBJ2-1 NA TRBD2 TRBV4-2 TGTGCCAGCAGCTTACGTACTAGCGGGGTGGGGATTGAGCAGTTCTTC CASSLRTSGVGIEQFF
TRBJ2-2 NA NA TRBV9 TGTGCCAGCAGCGTAGATCCGCTGGCCGGGGAGCTGTTTTTT CASSVDPLAGELFF
TRBJ2-3 NA NA TRBV29-1 TGCAGCGCCCCGACCCCCGACAGAAGCACAGATACGCAGTATTTT CSAPTPDRSTDTQYF
TRBJ2-6 few TRBD1 TRBV4-3 TGCGCCAGCACCCTAGGCGTGACAGGGTTCAGCTCTGGGGCCAACGTCCTGACTTTC CASTLGVTGFSSGANVLTF
TRBJ2-3 few NA TRBV27 TGTGCCACACAGCTCCTAGGCACGGGATCCGGCACAGATACGCAGTATTTT CATQLLGTGSGTDTQYF
TRBJ2-1 NA NA TRBV6-2/TRBV6-3 TGTGCCAGCTCTCACGATGGTTGGATCGATGAGCAGTTCTTC CASSHDGWIDEQFF
TRBJ2-7 NA NA TRBV4-3 TGCGCCAGCAGCCAAGATTTAGGGTCCGAGCAGTACTTC CASSQDLGSEQYF
TRBJ1-2 NA NA TRBV12-3/TRBV12-4 TGTGCCAGCACCACGTGGAGGGGCGGGGGTGGCTACACCTTC CASTTWRGGGGYTF
TRBJ2-7 few NA TRBV9 TGTGCCAGCAGCCCAACCGGGATGTCCTACGAGCAGTACTTC CASSPTGMSYEQYF
TRBJ1-2 few NA TRBV6-2/TRBV6-3 TGTGCCAGCAGTTACGCTGGGACGGCGCCCAACTATGGCTGCACCTTC CASSYAGTAPNYGCTF
TRBJ2-7 few TRBD1 TRBV5-1 TGCGCCAGCAGCCCCAGGACCGGGGACAGGGGCGAGCAGTACTTC CASSPRTGDRGEQYF
TRBJ1-4 few NA TRBV19 TGTGCCAGTAGGGAGTCCCCGGATGAAAAACTGTTTTTT CASRESPDEKLFF
TRBJ2-7 many NA TRBV13 TGTGCCAGCAGCGACTCCCGGCAGGGGTCCTACGAGCAGTACTTC CASSDSRQGSYEQYF
TRBJ1-5 NA NA TRBV12-3/TRBV12-4 TGTGCCAGCAGTTTTGGTCGAGCCCAGCATTTT CASSFGRAQHF
TRBJ1-5 NA NA TRBV4-3 TGCGCCAGCAGCCAAGTCCTGACAGGCAATCAGCCCCAGCATTTT CASSQVLTGNQPQHF
TRBJ2-5 NA NA TRBV9 TGTGCCAGCAGCCCCCAATCGGTGGAGACCCAGTACTTC CASSPQSVETQYF
TRBJ2-5 NA NA TRBV5-1 TGCGCCAGCAGCTTGGTGCCAGCATACCAAGAGACCCAGTACTTC CASSLVPAYQETQYF
TRBJ2-7 few NA TRBV6-1 TGTGCCAGCAGTCGTTCCAGGGGATACGAGCAGTACTTC CASSRSRGYEQYF
TRBJ1-5 NA TRBD1 TRBV20-1 TGCAGTGCTAGAACCGGGACAGGGGGGGTTCAGCCCCAGCATTTT CSARTGTGGVQPQHF
TRBJ2-1 NA NA TRBV15 TGTGCCACCAGCAGAGACAGGGACTCATGGTACAATGAGCAGTTCTTC CATSRDRDSWYNEQFF
TRBJ2-2 NA TRBD1 TRBV5-1 TGCGCCAGCAGCTCCGACAGGGGGGCGAACACCGGGGAGCTGTTTTTT CASSSDRGANTGELFF
TRBJ2-1 once TRBD2 TRBV11-3 TGTGCCAGCAGCTTAGGTCGGGGGGGAATCAATGAGCAGTTCTTC CASSLGRGGINEQFF
TRBJ2-7 many NA TRBV3-1 TGTGCCAGCAGCCAAGTCAGGGGTCACGAGCAGTACTTC CASSQVRGHEQYF
TRBJ2-1 NA TRBD1 TRBV7-8 TGTGCCAGCAGATTCGGGACAGGGGAATACAATGAGCAGTTCTTC CASRFGTGEYNEQFF
TRBJ2-3 many NA TRBV4-1 TGCGCCAGCAGCCAAGTCACACCCACAGATACGCAGTATTTT CASSQVTPTDTQYF
TRBJ1-5 few NA TRBV6-2/TRBV6-3 TGTGCCAGCAACGAGTTCTCGGGGAGGCCCCAGCATTTT CASNEFSGRPQHF
TRBJ1-1 few TRBD1 TRBV7-9 TGTGCCAGCAGCTTCCGATCACAGGGGGGCACTGAAGCTTTCTTT CASSFRSQGGTEAFF